This entry features one T cell receptor (beta chain) sequence. The assay was immunoSEQ multiplex PCR, and TCRdb's table has in-frame clones only and misses some. The table has 300,000 to 400,000 clones, over 75% seen once. This CDR3 region has 16 residues. V was shortened by 5 bases and J by 0 bases, with 14 bases between the two germline ends. Germline loops: CDR1 SGHTA, CDR2 FQGNSA. The data are from a study of blood T cell repertoires in COVID-19. The source is a woman in her forties or fifties who had recovered from COVID-19. The chain employs TRBV7-2 and TRBJ1-3; TRBD1 might be the D (6 bases). The source material was peripheral blood. For the CDR3, the DNA is TGTGCCAGCAGCATGAGACAGGCCAGCTCTGGAAACACCATATATTTT. This translates into CASSMRQASSGNTIYF.